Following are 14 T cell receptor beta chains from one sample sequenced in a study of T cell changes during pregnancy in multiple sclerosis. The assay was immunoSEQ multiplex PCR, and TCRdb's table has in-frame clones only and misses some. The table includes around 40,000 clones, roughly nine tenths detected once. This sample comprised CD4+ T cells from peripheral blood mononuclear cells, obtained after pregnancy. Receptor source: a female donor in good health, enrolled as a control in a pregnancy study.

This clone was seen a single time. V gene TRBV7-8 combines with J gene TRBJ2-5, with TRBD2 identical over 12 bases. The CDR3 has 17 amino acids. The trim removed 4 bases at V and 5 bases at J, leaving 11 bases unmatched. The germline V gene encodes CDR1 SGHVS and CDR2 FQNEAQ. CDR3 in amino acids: CASSSYRLAGAGETQYF. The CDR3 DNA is TGTGCCAGCAGCTCATACCGACTAGCGGGAGCGGGGGAGACCCAGTACTTC.

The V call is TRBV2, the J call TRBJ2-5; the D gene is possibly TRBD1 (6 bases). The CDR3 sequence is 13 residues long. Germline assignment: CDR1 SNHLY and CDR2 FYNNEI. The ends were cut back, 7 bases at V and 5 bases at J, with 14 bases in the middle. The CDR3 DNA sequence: TGTGCCAGCACCGGGACACCGAGGGAGACCCAGTACTTC. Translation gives CASTGTPRETQYF.

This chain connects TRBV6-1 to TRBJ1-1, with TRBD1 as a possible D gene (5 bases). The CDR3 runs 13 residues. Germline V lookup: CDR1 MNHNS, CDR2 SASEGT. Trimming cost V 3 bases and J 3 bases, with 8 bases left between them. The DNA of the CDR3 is TGTGCCAGCAGTGACAGGGAATACACTGAAGCTTTCTTT. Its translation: CASSDREYTEAFF.

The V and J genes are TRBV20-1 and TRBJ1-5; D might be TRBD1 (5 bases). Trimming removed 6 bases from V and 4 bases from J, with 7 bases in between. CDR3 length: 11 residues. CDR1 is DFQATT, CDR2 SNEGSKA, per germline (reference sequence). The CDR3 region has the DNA TGCAGTGCCAGGGCTAATCAGCCCCAGCATTTT. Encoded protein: CSARANQPQHF.

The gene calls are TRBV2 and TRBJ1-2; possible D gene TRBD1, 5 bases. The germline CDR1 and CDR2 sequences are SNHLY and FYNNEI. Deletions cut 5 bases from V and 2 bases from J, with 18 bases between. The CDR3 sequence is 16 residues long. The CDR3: CASSPWDGGRNYGYTF. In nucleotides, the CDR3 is TGTGCCAGCAGTCCTTGGGACGGAGGGCGGAACTATGGCTACACCTTC.

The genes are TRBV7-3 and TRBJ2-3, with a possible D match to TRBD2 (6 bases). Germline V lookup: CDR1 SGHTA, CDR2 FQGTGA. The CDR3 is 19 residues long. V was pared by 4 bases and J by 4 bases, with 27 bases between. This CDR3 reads CASSSSMGTAGSGPDTQYF. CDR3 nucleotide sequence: TGTGCCAGCAGCTCCTCGATGGGTACAGCGGGTTCGGGCCCAGATACGCAGTATTTT.

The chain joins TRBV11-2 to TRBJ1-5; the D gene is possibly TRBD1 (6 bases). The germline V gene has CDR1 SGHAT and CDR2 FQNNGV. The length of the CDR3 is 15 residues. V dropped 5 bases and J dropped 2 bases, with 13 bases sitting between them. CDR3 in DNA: TGTGCCAGCAGCACCCAGACAGGACGCAATCAGCCCCAGCATTTT. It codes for CASSTQTGRNQPQHF. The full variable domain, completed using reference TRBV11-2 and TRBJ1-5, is EAGVAQSPRYKIIEKRQSVAFWCNPISGHATLYWYQQILGQGPKLLIQFQNNGVVDDSQLPKDRFSAERLKGVDSTLKIQPAKLEDSAVYLCASSTQTGRNQPQHFGDGTRLSIL.

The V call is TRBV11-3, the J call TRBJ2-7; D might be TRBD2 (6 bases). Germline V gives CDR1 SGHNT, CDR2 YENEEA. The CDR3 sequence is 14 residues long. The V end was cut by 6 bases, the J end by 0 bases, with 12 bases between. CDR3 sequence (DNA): TGTGCCAGCAGTGAATCGGGGGTCTCCTACGAGCAGTACTTC. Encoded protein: CASSESGVSYEQYF.

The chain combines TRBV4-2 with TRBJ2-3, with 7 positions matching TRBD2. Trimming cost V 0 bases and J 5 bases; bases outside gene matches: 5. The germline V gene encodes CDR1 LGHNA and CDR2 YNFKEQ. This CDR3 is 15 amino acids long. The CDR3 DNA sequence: TGTGCCAGCAGCCAAGACCCCAGCGGGGAAGATACGCAGTATTTT. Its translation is CASSQDPSGEDTQYF.

The CDR3: CASSDSPLSSYNEQFF. For the CDR3, the DNA is TGTGCCAGCAGTGACTCCCCCTTGAGCTCCTACAATGAGCAGTTCTTC. The V gene is TRBV6-4, the J gene TRBJ2-1; no firm D call. This CDR3 region has 16 residues. CDR1 MRHNA and CDR2 SNTAGT come from the germline V gene. The V gene lost 0 bases and the J gene lost 0 bases, with 9 bases spanning the gap.

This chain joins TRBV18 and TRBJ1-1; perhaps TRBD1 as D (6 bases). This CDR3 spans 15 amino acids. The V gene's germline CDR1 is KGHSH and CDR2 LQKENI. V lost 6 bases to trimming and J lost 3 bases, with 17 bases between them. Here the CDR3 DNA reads TGTGCCAGCTCGCTTACAGGGCTGGGGGACACTGAAGCTTTCTTT. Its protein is CASSLTGLGDTEAFF.

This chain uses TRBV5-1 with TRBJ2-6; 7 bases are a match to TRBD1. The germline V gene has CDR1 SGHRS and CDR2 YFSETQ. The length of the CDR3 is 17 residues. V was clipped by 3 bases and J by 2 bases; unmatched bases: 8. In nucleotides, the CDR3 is TGCGCCAGCAGCTGGAGACAGGGTAGTACTGGGGCCAACGTCCTGACTTTC. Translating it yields CASSWRQGSTGANVLTF.

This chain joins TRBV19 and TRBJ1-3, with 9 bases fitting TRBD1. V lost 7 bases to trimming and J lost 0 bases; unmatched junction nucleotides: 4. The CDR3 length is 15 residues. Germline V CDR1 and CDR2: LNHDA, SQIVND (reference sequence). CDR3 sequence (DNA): TGTGCCAGTATAGGGACAGGGATCTCTGGAAACACCATATATTTT. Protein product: CASIGTGISGNTIYF. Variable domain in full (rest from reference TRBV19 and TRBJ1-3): DGGITQSPKYLFRKEGQNVTLSCEQNLNHDAMYWYRQDPGQGLRLIYYSQIVNDFQKGDIAEGYSVSREKKESFPLTVTSAQKNPTAFYLCASIGTGISGNTIYFGEGSWLTVV.

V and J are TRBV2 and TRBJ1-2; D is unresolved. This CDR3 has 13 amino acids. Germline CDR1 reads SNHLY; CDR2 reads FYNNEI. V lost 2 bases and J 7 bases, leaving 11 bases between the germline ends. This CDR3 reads CASSETGFTGYTF. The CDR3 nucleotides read TGTGCCAGCAGTGAAACGGGGTTTACTGGCTACACCTTC.